These 5 T cell receptor beta chains originate from one sample sequenced in a study of early stage breast cancer tumors. TCRdb keeps only in-frame clones here, not all; method: immunoSEQ multiplex PCR. The table includes tens of thousands of clones, approximately 72% detected once. The sequencing sample was made of blood. These receptors originate from a person in their fifties or sixties with breast cancer.

The V gene is TRBV2, the J gene TRBJ1-5; possible D gene TRBD1, 6 bases. Trimming left V 6 bases short and J 3 bases short, with 15 bases between. This CDR3 is built from 15 residues. The V gene's germline CDR1 is SNHLY and CDR2 FYNNEI. This CDR3 reads CASRTDSSTNQPQHF. The CDR3, as DNA: TGTGCCAGCAGGACGGACAGTAGTACCAATCAGCCCCAGCATTTT.

V gene TRBV9 combines with J gene TRBJ2-1, with 12 bases fitting TRBD2. The CDR3 has 15 amino acids. V lost 3 bases and J lost 2; bases outside the gene matches: 0. CDR1 and CDR2 from the germline V gene are SGDLS and YYNGEE. The chain's CDR3 is CASSGLAGAYNEQFF. The CDR3 DNA reads as TGTGCCAGCAGCGGACTAGCGGGAGCCTACAATGAGCAGTTCTTC. The whole variable domain, filled in from reference TRBV9 and TRBJ2-1, reads DSGVTQTPKHLITATGQRVTLRCSPRSGDLSVYWYQQSLDQGLQFLIQYYNGEERAKGNILERFSAQQFPDLHSELNLSSLELGDSALYFCASSGLAGAYNEQFFGPGTRLTVL.

This clone was picked up a small number of times. V is TRBV29-1 and J is TRBJ2-3, with 7 nucleotides matching TRBD1. The V segment lost 4 bases and the J segment 2 bases; nucleotides outside the gene matches: 3. CDR3 size: 13 residues. CDR1 and CDR2 (germline): SQVTM, ANQGSEA. DNA of the CDR3: TGCAGCGTTGCGGGACAGTACACAGATACGCAGTATTTT. As protein: CSVAGQYTDTQYF.

V is TRBV9 and J is TRBJ2-3; TRBD2 is a possible D gene (6 bases). Trimming stripped 4 bases from V and 1 base from J, with 13 bases between. The CDR3 covers 15 residues. CDR1 SGDLS and CDR2 YYNGEE come from the germline V gene. This CDR3 reads CASSLWGDGTDTQYF. The CDR3 coding sequence is TGTGCCAGCAGCCTATGGGGGGATGGCACAGATACGCAGTATTTT.

CDR3 DNA: TGTGCCAGCAGTTTTTCGGGGTCGAGGAGCAATCAGCCCCAGCATTTT. Residues: CASSFSGSRSNQPQHF. The chain employs TRBV27 and TRBJ1-5, with unresolved D. Germline V gene data show CDR1 as MNHEY and CDR2 as SMNVEV (reference sequence). Trimming stripped 3 bases from V and 1 base from J, with 13 bases between. The CDR3 sequence is 16 residues long.